This TCR beta chain emerged from a study of OX40 agonist ivuxolimab in advanced cancers. Study-wide background: Ivuxolimab is a fully human IgG2 antibody that activates OX40 (CD134). Dosing consisted of intravenous ivuxolimab at 0.01 to 10 mg/kg every 2 weeks. General study points: Circulating CD4+ and CD8+ T cells showed clonal expansion by week 6 at 0.1 to 3.0 mg/kg.

Enrollment shut out patients with autoimmune disease history or systemic immunosuppression. V was cut by 1 base and J by 5 bases, with 14 bases left in between. The CDR3 contains 15 residues. CDR1 and CDR2 from the germline V gene are LNHDA and SQIVND (reference sequence). Data came from immunoSEQ multiplex PCR; TCRdb stores just in-frame clones and leaves some out. The table has about 50,000 clones, more than 65% seen once. About this clone itself: The antigen is unknown.

Sequenced here: CD4+ or CD8+ T cells sorted from blood, sampled in a trial of the OX40 agonist ivuxolimab. This TCR was sampled from an adult with an advanced solid tumor such as melanoma, head and neck, liver or kidney cancer. V gene TRBV19 combines with J gene TRBJ1-2; no clear D gene. This CDR3 reads CASSIGGEVRYGYTF. The CDR3 nucleotides read TGTGCCAGTAGTATAGGCGGGGAAGTTCGGTATGGCTACACCTTC.